A selection of T cell receptor beta chains follows, all from one sample in a study of cytomegalovirus exposure and HLA in healthy donors. Clones were sequenced by immunoSEQ multiplex PCR, and TCRdb holds only the in-frame ones, with some missing. This sample has hundreds of thousands of clones, with approximately 80% found just once. The sequencing input was PBMCs. The receptors shown here come from a woman aged 25 to 45 in good health and CMV-seropositive. Both conserved end residues are part of each CDR3. The D gene is left open where the match is weak. The size entry is marked missing in some rows and otherwise reads once, few, many or a size class.

- TRBJ2-3 TRBD2 TRBV9 CASSVAGGSKDTQYF TGTGCCAGCAGCGTAGCGGGAGGATCAAAAGATACGCAGTATTTT
- TRBJ1-5 - TRBV30 CAWKGGREQPQHF TGTGCCTGGAAGGGGGGGCGCGAACAGCCCCAGCATTTT
- TRBJ2-1 - TRBV13 CASSLNTGTNEQFF TGTGCCAGCAGTCTGAACACCGGCACCAATGAGCAGTTCTTC
- TRBJ1-2 TRBD1 TRBV6-5 CASSQGQGYYGYTF TGTGCCAGCAGCCAAGGACAGGGTTACTATGGCTACACCTTC
- TRBJ2-5 TRBD2 TRBV9 CASSVGSGSGETQYF TGTGCCAGCAGCGTCGGTAGCGGGAGTGGGGAGACCCAGTACTTC
- TRBJ2-3 - TRBV7-3 CASSTSSTDTQYF TGTGCCAGCAGCACGTCTAGCACAGATACGCAGTATTTT
- TRBJ2-5 - TRBV14 CASSQNTQETQYF TGTGCCAGCAGCCAGAATACCCAAGAGACCCAGTACTTC
- TRBJ1-1 - TRBV6-1 CASTTGNRPPEAFF TGTGCCAGCACTACAGGGAATCGGCCCCCTGAAGCTTTCTTT
- TRBJ1-2 - TRBV6-1 CASSPGRYGYTF TGTGCCAGCAGTCCTGGTCGGTATGGCTACACCTTC
- TRBJ1-2 - TRBV30 CAWSSRTYGYTF TGTGCCTGGAGTTCTAGGACCTATGGCTACACCTTC
- TRBJ2-2 TRBD2 TRBV28 CASSNGRYGGELFF TGTGCCAGCAGTAACGGGAGGTACGGCGGGGAGCTGTTTTTT
once TRBJ2-7 TRBD2 TRBV6-6 CASRSGAASGYEQYF TGTGCCAGCAGATCCGGAGCAGCTAGCGGCTACGAGCAGTACTTC
- TRBJ1-1 TRBD1 TRBV28 CASSFPHSDRGRTEAFF TGTGCCAGCAGTTTCCCGCACTCCGACAGGGGGCGTACTGAAGCTTTCTTT
few TRBJ2-7 - TRBV30 CAWSVEVGSPVEQYF TGTGCCTGGAGTGTAGAGGTAGGATCCCCGGTTGAGCAGTACTTC
- TRBJ1-4 - TRBV10-3 CAISEGITNEKLFF TGTGCCATCAGTGAAGGGATCACTAATGAAAAACTGTTTTTT
once TRBJ2-7 TRBD2 TRBV11-2 CASSLEVSGSYEQYF TGTGCCAGCAGCTTAGAGGTTAGCGGGAGCTACGAGCAGTACTTC
once TRBJ2-2 - TRBV25-1 CASSESVGELFF TGTGCCAGCAGTGAATCGGTCGGGGAGCTGTTTTTT
- TRBJ1-1 - TRBV5-6 CASSWDMNTEAFF TGTGCCAGCAGCTGGGACATGAACACTGAAGCTTTCTTT
- TRBJ2-2 - TRBV14 CASRTSDSYTGELFF TGTGCCAGCAGAACTTCGGACAGCTACACCGGGGAGCTGTTTTTT
- TRBJ2-7 TRBD1 TRBV30 CAWKLQGAYEQYF TGTGCCTGGAAACTACAGGGGGCCTACGAGCAGTACTTC
- TRBJ1-1 - TRBV29-1 CSVEDQGVKRRTEAFF TGCAGCGTTGAAGATCAAGGGGTCAAACGGAGGACTGAAGCTTTCTTT
few TRBJ2-5 - TRBV5-1 CASSEQETQYF TGCGCCAGCAGCGAACAAGAGACCCAGTACTTC
- TRBJ2-1 TRBD2 TRBV13 CASSRTSGNEQFF TGTGCCAGCAGCCGGACTAGCGGGAATGAGCAGTTCTTC
- TRBJ2-3 - TRBV6-4 CASSDGAHGTDTQYF TGTGCCAGCAGTGACGGGGCGCATGGCACAGATACGCAGTATTTT